The T cell receptor (beta chain) under discussion was sequenced for a study of T cells in Graves' hyperthyroidism and ophthalmopathy. As for the study in general: Initial diagnosis, before any treatment, was when peripheral blood was collected.

This clonotype was observed a few times. Its antigen is still unknown. The length of the CDR3 is 15 residues. Germline lookup yields CDR1 MRHNA and CDR2 SNTAGT. The ends were cut back, 2 bases at V and 1 base at J, with 10 bases in the middle. General study findings and limits: A median 6.5 months before onset, the model predicted ophthalmopathy.

RNA transcripts gave rise to amplified TCR beta CDR3 regions. The HTBI primer set was used in a first-round RT-PCR of the TCR CDR3. TCRdb redid the calling of the multiplex PCR reads with MiXCR, one entry per CDR3 protein. The data contain around 200,000 distinct CDR3 sequences, about 16% of them singletons. The source is a man aged 40-49 years with Graves' hyperthyroidism. The sequencing sample was made of blood. This chain connects TRBV6-4 to TRBJ2-3; weak D call: TRBD2 (5 bases). The CDR3 loop reads CASSDGSGGTDTQYF. Written as DNA, the CDR3 is TGTGCCAGCAGTGACGGAAGCGGCGGCACAGATACGCAGTATTTT.